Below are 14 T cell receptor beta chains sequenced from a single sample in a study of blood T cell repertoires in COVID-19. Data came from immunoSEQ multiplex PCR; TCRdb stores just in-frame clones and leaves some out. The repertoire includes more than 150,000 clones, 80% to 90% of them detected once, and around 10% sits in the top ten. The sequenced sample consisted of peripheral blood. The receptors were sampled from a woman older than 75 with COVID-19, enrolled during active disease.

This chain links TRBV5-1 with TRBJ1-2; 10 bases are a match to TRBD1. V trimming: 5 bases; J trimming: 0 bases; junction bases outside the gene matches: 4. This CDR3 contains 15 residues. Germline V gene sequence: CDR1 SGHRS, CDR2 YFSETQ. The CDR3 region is CASSPGTGANYGYTF. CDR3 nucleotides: TGCGCCAGCAGTCCGGGGACAGGGGCTAACTATGGCTACACCTTC.

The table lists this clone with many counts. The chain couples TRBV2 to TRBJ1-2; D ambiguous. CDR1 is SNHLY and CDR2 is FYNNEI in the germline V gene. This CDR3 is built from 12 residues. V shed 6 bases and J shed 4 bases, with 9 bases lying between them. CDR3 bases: TGTGCCAGCAGAGAAACTATCTATGGCTACACCTTC. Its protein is CASRETIYGYTF.

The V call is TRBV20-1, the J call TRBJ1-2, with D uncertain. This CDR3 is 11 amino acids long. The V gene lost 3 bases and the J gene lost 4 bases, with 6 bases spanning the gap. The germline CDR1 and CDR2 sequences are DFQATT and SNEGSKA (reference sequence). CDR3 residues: CSASTGYGYTF. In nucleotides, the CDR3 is TGCAGTGCTAGCACCGGCTATGGCTACACCTTC.

The CDR3 nucleotides read TGTGCCAGCAGCCAAGGACAGTTTAACACCATATATTTT. Amino acids: CASSQGQFNTIYF. The chain is built from TRBV3-1 (or the pseudogene TRBV3-2) and TRBJ1-3, with D maybe TRBD1 (5 bases). The CDR3 consists of 13 residues. Germline V CDR1 and CDR2: LGHDT, YNNKEL (reference sequence). Trimming cost V 1 base and J 7 bases, with 8 bases left between them.

This chain's CDR3 is CASSLGLRTGLNNSPLHF. DNA for the CDR3: TGTGCCAGCAGCTTAGGCCTTCGGACAGGACTCAATAATTCACCCCTCCACTTT. This chain connects TRBV11-3 to TRBJ1-6; 7 nucleotides agree with TRBD1. Germline assignment: CDR1 SGHNT and CDR2 YENEEA. Germline trimming cut 1 base from V and 5 bases from J; bases unmatched to any gene: 11. CDR3 size: 18 residues.

CDR3 nucleotide sequence: TGTGCCATCAGTGAAGGAGGAGCGGGAGGGCCGATTAGCACAGATACGCAGTATTTT. As protein: CAISEGGAGGPISTDTQYF. V gene TRBV10-3 combines with J gene TRBJ2-3; 10 nucleotides align to TRBD2. V shed 3 bases and J 0 bases; nucleotides not matched to a gene: 12. The germline V gene has CDR1 ENHRY and CDR2 SYGVKD. This CDR3 has 19 residues.

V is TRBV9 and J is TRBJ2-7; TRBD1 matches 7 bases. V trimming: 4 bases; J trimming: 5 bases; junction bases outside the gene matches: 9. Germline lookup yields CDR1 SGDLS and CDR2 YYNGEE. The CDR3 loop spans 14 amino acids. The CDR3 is CASSPRTGRHEQYF. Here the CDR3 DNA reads TGTGCCAGCAGCCCCCGGACAGGTAGGCACGAGCAGTACTTC. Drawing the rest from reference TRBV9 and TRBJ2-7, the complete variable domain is DSGVTQTPKHLITATGQRVTLRCSPRSGDLSVYWYQQSLDQGLQFLIQYYNGEERAKGNILERFSAQQFPDLHSELNLSSLELGDSALYFCASSPRTGRHEQYFGPGTRLTVT.

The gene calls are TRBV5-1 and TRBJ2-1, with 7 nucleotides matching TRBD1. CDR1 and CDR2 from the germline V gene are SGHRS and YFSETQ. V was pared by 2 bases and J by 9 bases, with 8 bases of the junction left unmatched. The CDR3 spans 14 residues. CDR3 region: CASSLGQGVVEQFF. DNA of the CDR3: TGCGCCAGCAGCTTAGGGCAGGGGGTAGTTGAGCAGTTCTTC.

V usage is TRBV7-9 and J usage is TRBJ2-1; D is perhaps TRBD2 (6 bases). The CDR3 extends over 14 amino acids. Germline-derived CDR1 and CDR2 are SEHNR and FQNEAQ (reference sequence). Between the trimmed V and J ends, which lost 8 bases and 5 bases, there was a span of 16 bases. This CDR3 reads CASCRDLGDNEQFF. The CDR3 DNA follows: TGTGCCAGCTGTCGGGACTTGGGGGACAATGAGCAGTTCTTC. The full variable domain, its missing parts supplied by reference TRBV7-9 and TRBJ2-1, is DTGVSQNPRHKITKRGQNVTFRCDPISEHNRLYWYRQTLGQGPEFLTYFQNEAQLEKSRLLSDRFSAERPKGSFSTLEIQRTEQGDSAMYLCASCRDLGDNEQFFGPGTRLTVL.

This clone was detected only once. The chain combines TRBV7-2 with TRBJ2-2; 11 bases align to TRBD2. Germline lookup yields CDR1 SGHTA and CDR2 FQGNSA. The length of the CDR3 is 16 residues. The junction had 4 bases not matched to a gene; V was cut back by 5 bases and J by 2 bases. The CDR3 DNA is TGTGCCAGCAGCCTGCTAGCGGGGGGAAACACCGGGGAGCTGTTTTTT. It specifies CASSLLAGGNTGELFF.

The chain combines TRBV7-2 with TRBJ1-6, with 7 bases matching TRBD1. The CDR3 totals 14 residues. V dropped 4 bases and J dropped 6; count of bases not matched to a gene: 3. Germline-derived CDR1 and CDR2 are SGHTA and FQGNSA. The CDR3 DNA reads TGTGCCAGCAGCTCACAGGGGACTAATTCACCCCTCCACTTT. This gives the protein CASSSQGTNSPLHF.

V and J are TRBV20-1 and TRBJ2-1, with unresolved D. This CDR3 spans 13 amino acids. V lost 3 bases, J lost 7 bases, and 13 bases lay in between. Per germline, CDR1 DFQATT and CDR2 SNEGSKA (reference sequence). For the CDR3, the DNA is TGCAGTGCTAGTCCCCTCACGGTGAATGAGCAGTTCTTC. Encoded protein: CSASPLTVNEQFF.

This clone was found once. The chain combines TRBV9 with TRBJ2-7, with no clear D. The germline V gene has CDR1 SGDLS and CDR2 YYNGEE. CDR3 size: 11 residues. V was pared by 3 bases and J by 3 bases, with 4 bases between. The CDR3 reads CASSAGYEQYF. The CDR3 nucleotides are TGTGCCAGCAGCGCCGGCTACGAGCAGTACTTC.

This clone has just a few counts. The CDR3 here is CASSLVEGYYEQYF. The CDR3 nucleotides are TGCGCCAGCAGCTTGGTAGAGGGCTACTACGAGCAGTACTTC. This rearrangement joins TRBV5-1 to TRBJ2-7, with a weak D call TRBD2 (5 bases). This CDR3 is 14 amino acids long. The V gene's germline CDR1 is SGHRS and CDR2 YFSETQ. V was trimmed by 0 bases and J by 3 bases, leaving 10 bases between them.